This T cell receptor beta chain was sequenced for a study of cytomegalovirus exposure and HLA in healthy donors. The PCR made use of 60 Vbeta and 13 Jbeta primers. Profiling relied on immunoSEQ multiplex PCR, and the TCRdb table lists in-frame clones only, not all of them. The listing contains some 75,000 clones. The CDR3 is made up of 15 amino acids. Germline V gene lookup returns CDR1 MGHRA and CDR2 YSYEKL. V dropped 5 bases and J dropped 2; count of bases not matched to a gene: 7. Study observations and caveats: Later findings reportedly placed an Asian-associated ancestry cluster below the approximately 670-donor mean for N-insertions. Solely CMV serostatus was available to characterize immune exposure. A prior analysis recorded that most TCR beta V segments were productive about 87% or about 30% of the time.

On this clone: Its antigen is not known.

Sequencing used PBMCs. V and J are TRBV4-1 and TRBJ1-2, with TRBD1 matching 8 bases. This clonotype originated in a man aged 40-49 years in good health and CMV-seronegative. CDR3 in amino acids: CASSSQAGGNYGYTF. Here the CDR3 DNA reads TGCGCCAGCAGCTCCCAAGCAGGGGGCAACTATGGCTACACCTTC.